The next 23 T cell receptor beta chains were all read from a single sample in a study of shared clonotypes between healthy human individuals (dated by TCRdb to about 2020). The library came from the immunoSEQ multiplex PCR assay. TCRdb took this table from immuneACCESS and kept in-frame rearrangements with V and J called. Such tables lack part of the clones; where checked against another copy, unresolved V genes explain under half of the gap, and the rest is unexplained. This sample holds roughly 2.6 million clones; approximately 90% were observed only once. The ten largest account for around 0.14% of the sample. Input material: naive CD4+ T cells sorted from blood. The sample's cell subset or site label, in plain terms: CD45RA+ positively selected. These receptors were obtained from a young man in good health.

The chain links TRBV2 to TRBJ2-3; D may be TRBD1 (5 bases). Trimming removed 4 bases from V and 7 bases from J, with 15 bases in between. Germline values: CDR1 SNHLY, CDR2 FYNNEI. The CDR3 sequence is 14 residues long. The CDR3 reads CASSGATGRNTQYF. In DNA form, the CDR3 reads TGTGCCAGCAGTGGAGCTACAGGCCGAAATACGCAGTATTTT.

This clone was found once. The CDR3: CASSLEAGKTQYF. In nucleotides, the CDR3 is TGTGCCAGCAGCTTAGAAGCAGGGAAGACCCAGTACTTC. This chain connects TRBV5-5 to TRBJ2-5, with a weak D call TRBD1 (5 bases). The germline gives CDR1 SGHKS, CDR2 YYEKEE (reference sequence). The CDR3 spans 13 residues. Trimming removed 2 bases at V and 6 bases at J, with 11 bases between.

This clone occurred once. This chain joins TRBV14 and TRBJ2-7; D might be TRBD2 (6 bases). In germline, CDR1 is SGHDN, CDR2 FVKESK. Trimming pared 4 bases from V and 7 bases from J, leaving 20 bases between. The CDR3 contains 15 residues. The CDR3 loop is CASSRSGDSSREQYF. CDR3 bases: TGTGCCAGCAGCCGCAGTGGGGACTCCTCGCGGGAGCAGTACTTC. Variable domain in full (rest from reference TRBV14 and TRBJ2-7): EAGVTQFPSHSVIEKGQTVTLRCDPISGHDNLYWYRRVMGKEIKFLLHFVKESKQDESGMPNNRFLAERTGGTYSTLKVQPAELEDSGVYFCASSRSGDSSREQYFGPGTRLTVT.

This chain uses TRBV4-2 with TRBJ1-6; 10 nucleotides match TRBD1. The CDR3 has 22 residues. Germline values: CDR1 LGHNA, CDR2 YNFKEQ. V was clipped by 2 bases and J by 0 bases; unmatched bases: 16. The CDR3 region has the DNA TGTGCCAGCAGCCAATCCCCGGCGGCCGGGACAGGGGCGAACTCCTATAATTCACCCCTCCACTTT. Its protein is CASSQSPAAGTGANSYNSPLHF.

The chain combines TRBV14 with TRBJ1-5, with 7 bases that match TRBD1. CDR3 length: 17 amino acids. V trimming: 4 bases; J trimming: 3 bases; junction bases outside the gene matches: 12. Germline loops: CDR1 SGHDN, CDR2 FVKESK. In DNA, the CDR3 is TGTGCCAGCAGCCTGGGGTCAGGGGGTGTACCCAATCAGCCCCAGCATTTT. Amino acids: CASSLGSGGVPNQPQHF.

This chain links TRBV9 with TRBJ2-7, with D tentatively TRBD2 (6 bases). Germline V gene lookup returns CDR1 SGDLS and CDR2 YYNGEE. With 0 bases removed from V and 2 bases from J, the gap between germline ends came to 12 bases. There are 15 residues in the CDR3. The CDR3 sequence is CASSVAGSGAYEQYF. CDR3 DNA: TGTGCCAGCAGCGTAGCCGGTAGCGGAGCCTACGAGCAGTACTTC.

This clone is a singleton in its sample. The chain combines TRBV7-2 with TRBJ2-3; possibly TRBD2 for D (5 bases). The CDR3 runs to 15 residues. V dropped 3 bases and J dropped 2 bases, with 12 bases sitting between them. Germline V lookup: CDR1 SGHTA, CDR2 FQGNSA. The CDR3 region has the DNA TGTGCCAGCAGCTTCAGCCCGGGAACCACAGATACGCAGTATTTT. Translation: CASSFSPGTTDTQYF.

V usage is TRBV27 and J usage is TRBJ2-7, with D hard to call. Deletions cut 0 bases from V and 2 bases from J, with 14 bases between. Germline V CDR1 and CDR2: MNHEY, SMNVEV (reference sequence). The CDR3 loop spans 16 amino acids. The CDR3 reads CASSLSRLAPTYEQYF. The CDR3 DNA reads TGTGCCAGCAGTTTATCTCGGTTGGCACCTACCTACGAGCAGTACTTC.

This rearrangement joins TRBV27 to TRBJ2-7; TRBD1 agrees at 7 bases. V shed 6 bases and J 1 base; nucleotides not matched to a gene: 6. Germline V gene sequence: CDR1 MNHEY, CDR2 SMNVEV (reference sequence). The CDR3 runs to 14 residues. CDR3 sequence (DNA): TGTGCCAGCAGCCGGGGCAGGGGGTCCTACGAGCAGTACTTC. Its protein product is CASSRGRGSYEQYF.

The J gene is TRBJ1-3, the V gene TRBV6-1, with 7 bases identical to TRBD1. There are 15 residues in the CDR3. Germline V gives CDR1 MNHNS, CDR2 SASEGT. V dropped 3 bases and J dropped 2; count of bases not matched to a gene: 4. The CDR3 is CASSDRQGAGNTIYF. In nucleotides, the CDR3 is TGTGCCAGCAGTGACCGACAGGGAGCTGGAAACACCATATATTTT.

The chain carries TRBV6-6 and TRBJ2-3; no clear D. V shed 5 bases and J shed 0 bases, with 9 bases lying between them. Germline CDR1 reads MNHNY; CDR2 reads SVGAGI (reference sequence). CDR3 size: 14 residues. CDR3 DNA: TGTGCCAGCAGTCCGACCGTAAGCACAGATACGCAGTATTTT. It specifies CASSPTVSTDTQYF.

The chain joins TRBV5-1 to TRBJ2-3; D is uncertain. The V end was cut by 3 bases, the J end by 0 bases, with 8 bases between. Germline values: CDR1 SGHRS, CDR2 YFSETQ. The CDR3 length is 14 residues. CDR3 sequence (DNA): TGCGCCAGCAGCTCTAGTCCTAGCACAGATACGCAGTATTTT. This codes for CASSSSPSTDTQYF.

The rearrangement joins TRBV13 to TRBJ1-3, with D hard to call. V was clipped by 8 bases and J by 1 base, with 9 bases between them. This CDR3 contains 13 residues. Germline V gene lookup returns CDR1 PRHDT and CDR2 FYEKMQ (reference sequence). CDR3 in amino acids: CASSRRSGNTIYF. CDR3 DNA: TGTGCCAGCTCCCGGAGATCTGGAAACACCATATATTTT.

Concerning this clone itself: Other DNA sequences in this specimen translate into the identical CDR3. This sequence joins TRBV6-5 and TRBJ1-1; D gene unclear. V gave up 5 bases and J gave up 4 bases, with 5 bases separating them. The CDR3 runs to 11 residues. CDR1 and CDR2 (germline): MNHEY, SVGAGI. CDR3: CASSVGTEAFF. CDR3 coding DNA: TGTGCCAGCAGTGTCGGCACTGAAGCTTTCTTT.

The V and J genes are TRBV7-8 and TRBJ1-2; a weak D match, TRBD1 (6 bases). The germline gives CDR1 SGHVS, CDR2 FQNEAQ. V lost 0 bases, J lost 6 bases, and 11 bases lay in between. CDR3 length equals 14 residues. The CDR3 region is CASSLAREGDGYTF. DNA of the CDR3: TGTGCCAGCAGCTTAGCCAGGGAGGGGGATGGCTACACCTTC.

Concerning this clone itself: The sample has other DNA sequences that encode this CDR3 too. The rearrangement joins TRBV5-1 to TRBJ2-7; no clear D gene. CDR1 is SGHRS, CDR2 YFSETQ, per germline. The V end lost 1 base, the J end lost 4 bases, and 6 bases lay between the germline ends. The CDR3 has 12 residues. Written as DNA, the CDR3 is TGCGCCAGCAGCTTGACGACTTACGAGCAGTACTTC. It yields the protein CASSLTTYEQYF.

This clone was seen once. The CDR3 DNA reads TGTGCCAGCAGCTTCGGTTCTGCCCCCTACGAGCAGTACTTC. Translating gives CASSFGSAPYEQYF. This chain uses TRBV9 with TRBJ2-7; D unresolved. The V gene's germline CDR1 is SGDLS and CDR2 YYNGEE. This CDR3 has 14 residues. The V end was cut by 4 bases, the J end by 2 bases, with 13 bases between.

The rearrangement uses TRBV5-5 and TRBJ1-6; TRBD1 matches at 7 bases. Germline trimming cut 4 bases from V and 7 bases from J; bases unmatched to any gene: 8. The CDR3 covers 15 residues. Germline values: CDR1 SGHKS, CDR2 YYEKEE (reference sequence). CDR3 DNA sequence: TGTGCCAGCAGCGACAAGGACAGGTACAATTCACCCCTCCACTTT. It translates to CASSDKDRYNSPLHF.

The V gene is TRBV6-5, the J gene TRBJ1-4; 7 bases map to TRBD1. The CDR3 runs to 15 residues. The germline V gene encodes CDR1 MNHEY and CDR2 SVGAGI. V lost 2 bases to trimming and J lost 3 bases; unmatched junction nucleotides: 3. Written as DNA, the CDR3 is TGTGCCAGCAGTTACGACAGGGAGGCTAATGAAAAACTGTTTTTT. Protein: CASSYDREANEKLFF.

The chain combines TRBV27 with TRBJ2-1; no firm D call. CDR3 length: 15 residues. Trimming cost V 3 bases and J 9 bases, with 18 bases left between them. From germline, CDR1 is MNHEY and CDR2 SMNVEV (reference sequence). The CDR3 bases are TGTGCCAGCAGTTTCCGGGTTTCCGCCCGAGGTGAGCAGTTCTTC. Amino acids: CASSFRVSARGEQFF.

The V call is TRBV9, the J call TRBJ2-1; 9 bases match TRBD2. CDR3 length: 16 amino acids. Germline CDR1 is SGDLS and CDR2 is YYNGEE. The V gene end was trimmed by 5 bases and the J gene end by 0 bases; junction bases not matched to a gene: 6. Here the CDR3 DNA reads TGTGCCAGCAGTGACTATAGCGGGAGCTCCTACAATGAGCAGTTCTTC. Encoded protein: CASSDYSGSSYNEQFF.

This sequence joins TRBV10-2 and TRBJ2-5; 11 nucleotides match TRBD2. The CDR3 runs 14 residues. The J segment lost 5 bases and the V segment lost 6 bases, leaving 5 bases of the junction unmatched. Germline V CDR1 and CDR2: WSHSY, SAAADI. This CDR3 reads CASRKVAGGETQYF. CDR3 nucleotides: TGCGCCAGCAGAAAGGTAGCGGGAGGGGAGACCCAGTACTTC.

This chain connects TRBV6-5 to TRBJ2-3; tentative D call: TRBD2 (5 bases). Germline CDR1 is MNHEY and CDR2 is SVGAGI. Trimming removed 8 bases at V and 2 bases at J, with 8 bases between. The CDR3 sequence is 12 residues long. CDR3 coding DNA: TGTGCCAGCGGCCGGGACACAGATACGCAGTATTTT. Protein: CASGRDTDTQYF.